This T cell receptor beta chain emerged from a study of blood T cell repertoires in COVID-19. Whole-study context: Samples came from the United States, Italy and Spain, spanning acute and convalescent COVID-19. T cells, B-cell-depleted T cells, or PBMCs provided the cDNA or gDNA that served as material.

Cohorts were based on clinical histories the participants reported. Two negative PCRs, clearance, or symptom resolution had been documented for recovered Cohort 3 donors. The table came from immunoSEQ multiplex PCR; TCRdb's copy has only in-frame clones and leaves some out. The sample records a few hundred thousand clones, 80% to 90% being singletons. This receptor was obtained from a young man who had recovered from COVID-19. Sample: PBMCs or T cells enriched from blood (not recorded which).

The CDR3 region is CASTPRAVGGNTIYF. In nucleotides, the CDR3 is TGTGCCAGCACTCCGAGGGCAGTGGGTGGAAACACCATATATTTT. This rearrangement joins TRBV28 to TRBJ1-3; D is uncertain. CDR1 and CDR2 from the germline V gene are MDHEN and SYDVKM. V was shortened by 7 bases and J by 3 bases, with 16 bases between the two germline ends. The CDR3 is 15 residues long.